These 20 T cell receptor beta chains originate from one sample sequenced in a study of CD8+ T cells in alopecia areata. The sample's treatment: oral pan-JAK inhibitor, 5-10 mg twice daily. RNA extraction and reverse transcription yielded cDNA as sequencing template. The assay was immunoSEQ multiplex PCR, and TCRdb's table has in-frame clones only and misses some. The sample shows around 200,000 clones, roughly 50% of them seen only once. Source: CD8+ T cells sorted from blood, taken at week 24, from a patient treated with tofacitinib. The receptors were gathered from a human donor with alopecia areata.

The chain is built from TRBV27 and TRBJ2-1; TRBD2 might be the D (7 bases). Trimming removed 3 bases from V and 6 bases from J, with 15 bases in between. CDR1 is MNHEY and CDR2 is SMNVEV in the germline V gene (reference sequence). The CDR3 is 15 amino acids. The CDR3 loop is CASSLGGAARNEQFF. The CDR3, as DNA: TGTGCCAGCAGTTTGGGGGGGGCGGCTCGCAATGAGCAGTTCTTC.

This clone was counted only a few times. This sample includes further DNA sequences coding for the same CDR3. V is TRBV30 and J is TRBJ1-5, with 10 bases aligning to TRBD1. The CDR3 loop spans 15 amino acids. The germline V gene encodes CDR1 GTSNPN and CDR2 SVGIG (reference sequence). V shed 3 bases, J shed 2 bases, and the junction held 4 bases outside the gene matches. The CDR3 region is CAWSSGTGGNQPQHF. The DNA of the CDR3 is TGTGCCTGGAGCTCCGGGACAGGGGGCAATCAGCCCCAGCATTTT.

This chain uses TRBV5-1 with TRBJ2-3; D might be TRBD1 (8 bases). CDR1 is SGHRS and CDR2 is YFSETQ in the germline V gene. Trimming shortened V by 2 bases and J by 5 bases, and 15 bases separated the two germline ends. This CDR3 is 15 amino acids long. The CDR3 sequence: CASSFGQGGLDTQYF. CDR3 bases: TGCGCCAGCAGCTTCGGACAGGGAGGGTTAGATACGCAGTATTTT.

The chain carries TRBV9 and TRBJ2-1; possibly TRBD2 for D (6 bases). With 7 bases removed from V and 0 bases from J, the gap between germline ends came to 14 bases. Germline V CDR1 and CDR2: SGDLS, YYNGEE. The CDR3 contains 15 residues. Here the CDR3 reads CASGDWGGSYNEQFF. CDR3 nucleotides: TGTGCCAGCGGGGACTGGGGAGGCTCCTACAATGAGCAGTTCTTC.

This clone was counted between two and nine times. Relative to the germline gene, one junction end is altered; a read error may explain this. CDR3 sequence: CASSRQDKETQYF. As DNA, the CDR3 is TGTGCTAGCAGCCGACAGGATAAAGAGACCCAGTACTTC. The rearrangement uses TRBV7-7 and TRBJ2-5; tentative D call: TRBD1 (6 bases). The CDR3 runs 13 residues. Germline lookup yields CDR1 SSHAT and CDR2 FNYEAQ (reference sequence).

The J gene is TRBJ2-4, the V gene TRBV6-5; D possibly corresponds to TRBD1 (6 bases). Trimming cost V 6 bases and J 6 bases, with 9 bases left between them. There are 12 residues in the CDR3. CDR1 and CDR2 from the germline V gene are MNHEY and SVGAGI. The CDR3 region is CASSLQGNIQYF. The CDR3 DNA follows: TGTGCCAGCAGCCTACAGGGAAACATTCAGTACTTC.

The rearrangement uses TRBV4-1 and TRBJ2-3, with D perhaps being TRBD1 or TRBD2 (6 bases each). Trimming shortened V by 0 bases and J by 6 bases, and 16 bases separated the two germline ends. The CDR3 is 16 residues long. The germline V gene has CDR1 MGHRA and CDR2 YSYEKL. In DNA form, the CDR3 reads TGCGCCAGCAGCCAAGATTTATTGTTAGGGGGGGATACGCAGTATTTT. This codes for CASSQDLLLGGDTQYF.

This clone showed up just a few times. The genes are TRBV15 and TRBJ1-2; maybe TRBD1 (6 bases). V lost 2 bases and J 2 bases, leaving 9 bases between the germline ends. This CDR3 region has 14 residues. Per the germline V gene, CDR1 is LNHNV and CDR2 is YYDKDF (reference sequence). This CDR3 reads CATSRQTGNYGYTF. CDR3 DNA: TGTGCCACCAGCAGACAAACAGGGAACTATGGCTACACCTTC. Full variable domain (missing parts from reference TRBV15 and TRBJ1-2): DAMVIQNPRYQVTQFGKPVTLSCSQTLNHNVMYWYQQKSSQAPKLLFHYYDKDFNNEADTPDNFQSRRPNTSFCFLDIRSPGLGDTAMYLCATSRQTGNYGYTFGSGTRLTVV.

The chain links TRBV5-1 to TRBJ2-3; D remains unclear. This CDR3 region has 15 residues. V shed 3 bases and J shed 0 bases, with 11 bases lying between them. The V gene's germline CDR1 is SGHRS and CDR2 YFSETQ. CDR3 residues: CASSSPPGSTDTQYF. For the CDR3, the DNA is TGCGCCAGCAGCTCCCCCCCCGGAAGCACAGATACGCAGTATTTT.

Only one count was recorded for this clone. At one end, the junction sequence differs from germline, possibly due to a read error. As DNA, the CDR3 is TGTGCCAGCAGCTTAGGGGTACAGGGATCGCATTTT. This gives the protein CASSLGVQGSHF. The rearrangement uses TRBV11-2 and TRBJ2-3; tentative D call: TRBD1 (6 bases). Germline CDR1 SGHAT, CDR2 FQNNGV. The CDR3 has 12 amino acids.

The rearrangement links TRBV7-9 to TRBJ1-5, with D tentatively TRBD1 (6 bases). The germline V gene has CDR1 SEHNR and CDR2 FQNEAQ (reference sequence). CDR3 length: 13 amino acids. Trimming shortened V by 6 bases and J by 5 bases, and 11 bases separated the two germline ends. CDR3 DNA: TGTGCCAGCAGAGGGGGGGCTGATCAGCCCCAGCATTTT. This translates into CASRGGADQPQHF.

The V and J genes are TRBV5-6 and TRBJ1-1, with a weak D call TRBD1 (6 bases). The germline CDR1 and CDR2 sequences are SGHDT and YYEEEE. This CDR3 has 13 amino acids. Between the trimmed V and J ends, which lost 4 bases and 11 bases, there was a span of 18 bases. CDR3: CASSLGGNYGAFF. CDR3 coding DNA: TGTGCCAGCAGCCTAGGGGGGAACTATGGGGCTTTCTTT.

DNA of the CDR3: TGCGCCAGCAGCCAGAGCCGAAATAGCTTCAATGAGCAGTTCTTC. It encodes CASSQSRNSFNEQFF. This chain joins TRBV4-1 and TRBJ2-1; D uncertain. The CDR3 contains 15 residues. The germline CDR1 and CDR2 sequences are MGHRA and YSYEKL. V was pared by 3 bases and J by 6 bases, with 15 bases between.

The chain carries TRBV5-6 and TRBJ2-7; 10 nucleotides align to TRBD2. Trimming cost V 4 bases and J 1 base; bases outside gene matches: 5. Germline-derived CDR1 and CDR2 are SGHDT and YYEEEE. The CDR3 extends over 15 amino acids. CDR3 in amino acids: CASSPGAGGSYEQYF. CDR3 nucleotide sequence: TGTGCCAGCAGCCCAGGAGCGGGGGGGTCCTACGAGCAGTACTTC.

The V call is TRBV29-1, the J call TRBJ1-2; 8 bases match TRBD1. After removal of 7 bases from V and 8 bases from J, the junction contained 12 bases not matched to a gene. Germline CDR1 reads SQVTM; CDR2 reads ANQGSEA. This CDR3 has 13 amino acids. CDR3: CSADGQGAWGYTF. The CDR3 DNA reads TGCAGCGCTGACGGACAGGGAGCATGGGGCTACACCTTC. Based on the CDR3 plus reference TRBV29-1 and TRBJ1-2, the full variable domain is SAVISQKPSRDICQRGTSLTIQCQVDSQVTMMFWYRQQPGQSLTLIATANQGSEATYESGFVIDKFPISRPNLTFSTLTVSNMSPEDSSIYLCSADGQGAWGYTFGSGTRLTVV.

The chain employs TRBV30 and TRBJ2-7; D gene ambiguous. Germline V CDR1 and CDR2: GTSNPN, SVGIG (reference sequence). V lost 0 bases and J lost 2, with 11 bases in between. The length of the CDR3 is 14 residues. In nucleotides, the CDR3 is TGTGCCTGGAGTGTTTTTACAGTAACCTACGAGCAGTACTTC. It yields the protein CAWSVFTVTYEQYF. Full variable domain (missing parts from reference TRBV30 and TRBJ2-7): SQTIHQWPATLVQPVGSPLSLECTVEGTSNPNLYWYRQAAGRGLQLLFYSVGIGQISSEVPQNLSASRPQDRQFILSSKKLLLSDSGFYLCAWSVFTVTYEQYFGPGTRLTVT.

The rearrangement links TRBV4-1 to TRBJ2-2; no definite D call. Germline lookup yields CDR1 MGHRA and CDR2 YSYEKL. V was cut by 0 bases and J by 6 bases, with 5 bases left in between. The CDR3 length is 13 residues. This CDR3 is CASSQDRSGELFF. The CDR3 coding sequence is TGCGCCAGCAGCCAAGACAGGTCCGGGGAGCTGTTTTTT.

In this sample, this clone turned up a few times. The DNA of the CDR3 is TGCGCCAGCAGCCCAACCCAAAGCCGGAGCGACTACGAGCAGTACTTC. Protein sequence: CASSPTQSRSDYEQYF. This chain uses TRBV4-1 with TRBJ2-7; D not resolved. The germline CDR1 and CDR2 sequences are MGHRA and YSYEKL. Trimming left V 4 bases short and J 3 bases short, with 19 bases between. This CDR3 is built from 16 residues.

V and J are TRBV13 and TRBJ2-5; perhaps TRBD1 as D (5 bases). This CDR3 is built from 15 residues. V was shortened by 0 bases and J by 0 bases, with 8 bases between the two germline ends. Germline V gives CDR1 PRHDT, CDR2 FYEKMQ (reference sequence). The DNA of the CDR3 is TGTGCCAGCAGCTTAGGCCCAGGGAACCAAGAGACCCAGTACTTC. Amino acids: CASSLGPGNQETQYF.

This clone was picked up one time. The V gene is TRBV13, the J gene TRBJ2-3; D uncertain. Germline CDR1 is PRHDT and CDR2 is FYEKMQ (reference sequence). Trimming took 5 bases from V and 3 from J, leaving 9 bases between them. This CDR3 has 13 residues. CDR3 coding DNA: TGTGCCAGCAGCAGATCCAGAACAGATACGCAGTATTTT. As protein: CASSRSRTDTQYF.